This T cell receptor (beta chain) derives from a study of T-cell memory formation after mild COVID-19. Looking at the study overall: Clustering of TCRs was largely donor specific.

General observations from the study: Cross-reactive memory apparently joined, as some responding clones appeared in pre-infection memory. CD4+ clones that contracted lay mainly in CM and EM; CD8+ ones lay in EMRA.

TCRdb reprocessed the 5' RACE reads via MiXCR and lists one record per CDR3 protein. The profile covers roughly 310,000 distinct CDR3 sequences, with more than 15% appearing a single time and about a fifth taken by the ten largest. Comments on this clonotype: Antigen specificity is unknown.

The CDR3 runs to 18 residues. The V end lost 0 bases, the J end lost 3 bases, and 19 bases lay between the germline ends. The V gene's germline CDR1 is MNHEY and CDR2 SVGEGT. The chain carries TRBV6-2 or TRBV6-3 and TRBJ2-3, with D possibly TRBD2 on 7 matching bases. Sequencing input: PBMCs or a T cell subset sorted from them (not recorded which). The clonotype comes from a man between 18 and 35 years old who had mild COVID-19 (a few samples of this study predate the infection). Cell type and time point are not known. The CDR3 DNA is TGTGCCAGCAGTTACTCGGCCCCGAGAGGGGGGGCAACAGATACGCAGTATTTT. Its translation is CASSYSAPRGGATDTQYF.